This TCR beta chain was found in a study of blood T cell repertoires in COVID-19. Study-level information: Samples came from the United States, Italy and Spain, spanning acute and convalescent COVID-19. Nucleic acid was either cDNA or gDNA, and it came from T cells, B-cell-depleted T cells, or PBMCs.

The V gene's germline CDR1 is MNHEY and CDR2 SVGAGI. The CDR3 runs 13 residues. Original handling: Estimation of nucleated cell counts was performed using reference gene primer amplification. Here immunoSEQ multiplex PCR was the method, and the copy in TCRdb shows in-frame clones only, minus some. The V and J calls and clone size are taken from that table; D and trimming were inferred from the DNA. Of more than 95,000 clones detected, around four fifths appear once; the ten largest clones hold under 30%. The receptor comes from a man in his 60s with acute or convalescent COVID-19. The V gene is TRBV6-5, the J gene TRBJ2-5, with a tentative D call TRBD1 (6 bases). The sequencing sample was made of peripheral blood. CDR3 region: CDRGWGPGETQYF. The DNA of the CDR3 is TGTGACCGTGGGTGGGGGCCGGGAGAGACCCAGTACTTC.